The 5 T cell receptor beta chains listed next were all sequenced from one sample in a study of T-cell memory formation after mild COVID-19. TCRdb independently ran MiXCR on the 5' RACE reads; one entry per CDR3 protein. Found here are some 440,000 distinct CDR3 sequences, roughly 25% of them singletons; the top ten hold roughly an eighth. The sequencing input was PBMCs or a T cell subset sorted from them (not recorded which). The source of these receptors is an adult woman who had mild COVID-19 (a few samples of this study predate the infection). Cell type and time point are not known.

V and J are TRBV18 and TRBJ2-3, with TRBD1 as a possible D gene (6 bases). The CDR3 has 16 residues. V was trimmed by 6 bases and J by 1 base, leaving 17 bases between them. CDR1 and CDR2 from the germline V gene are KGHSH and LQKENI. This CDR3 reads CASSQGRQTGTDTQYF. The CDR3 bases are TGTGCCAGCTCTCAGGGGCGACAGACCGGCACAGATACGCAGTATTTT. Together with reference TRBV18 and TRBJ2-3, the CDR3 gives the full variable domain: NAGVMQNPRHLVRRRGQEARLRCSPMKGHSHVYWYRQLPEEGLKFMVYLQKENIIDESGMPKERFSAEFPKEGPSILRIQQVVRGDSAAYFCASSQGRQTGTDTQYFGPGTRLTVL.

This clonotype has just a few counts. This chain connects TRBV27 to TRBJ2-1; 7 positions agree with TRBD2. The germline CDR1 and CDR2 sequences are MNHEY and SMNVEV (reference sequence). V dropped 5 bases and J dropped 8; count of bases not matched to a gene: 6. CDR3 length: 13 amino acids. The CDR3 sequence is CASSVRLAHEQFF. The DNA for the CDR3 is TGTGCCAGCAGTGTGCGACTAGCTCATGAGCAGTTCTTC.

The chain links TRBV19 to TRBJ2-7; possibly TRBD2 for D (5 bases). Germline loops: CDR1 LNHDA, CDR2 SQIVND (reference sequence). V dropped 10 bases and J dropped 5 bases, with 21 bases sitting between them. The CDR3 length is 14 residues. CDR3 in DNA: TGTGCCACCAAGTCGACGGGAAGGTCCCACGAGCAGTACTTC. The encoded protein is CATKSTGRSHEQYF.

This clonotype was counted only a few times. The chain links TRBV7-2 to TRBJ2-1; D may match TRBD1 or TRBD2 (5 bases each). Trimming pared 4 bases from V and 7 bases from J, leaving 17 bases between. Germline V gene sequence: CDR1 SGHTA, CDR2 FQGNSA. The CDR3 is 15 residues long. CDR3: CASSSRGRVGNEQFF. CDR3 sequence (DNA): TGTGCCAGCAGCTCCCGGGGCAGGGTTGGGAATGAGCAGTTCTTC.

This clonotype was observed a handful of times. The chain combines TRBV12-3 or TRBV12-4 with TRBJ2-5, with a possible D match to TRBD2 (6 bases). V shed 4 bases and J shed 2 bases, with 8 bases lying between them. CDR3 length equals 13 residues. The CDR3 loop is CASSSAGQETQYF. CDR3 coding DNA: TGTGCCAGCAGTTCGGCGGGGCAAGAGACCCAGTACTTC.